This T cell receptor (beta chain) was recovered during a study of blood T cell repertoires in COVID-19. The data were produced by immunoSEQ multiplex PCR, yet TCRdb's version contains in-frame clones alone and is incomplete. This table has about 100,000 clones, 75% to 90% appearing once. Sequenced sample: peripheral blood. This receptor was taken from an elderly man with acute or convalescent COVID-19.

Here the CDR3 DNA reads TGTGCCAGCAGCCGTAGAATAGCGGGAGGGATCGGAAATGAGCAGTTCTTC. Translation gives CASSRRIAGGIGNEQFF. The chain uses TRBV7-6 and TRBJ2-1; 11 bases align to TRBD2. Losses at the gene ends were 5 bases for V and 7 bases for J; bases not matched to a gene: 13. The germline gives CDR1 SGHVS, CDR2 FNYEAQ. The CDR3 is made up of 17 amino acids.